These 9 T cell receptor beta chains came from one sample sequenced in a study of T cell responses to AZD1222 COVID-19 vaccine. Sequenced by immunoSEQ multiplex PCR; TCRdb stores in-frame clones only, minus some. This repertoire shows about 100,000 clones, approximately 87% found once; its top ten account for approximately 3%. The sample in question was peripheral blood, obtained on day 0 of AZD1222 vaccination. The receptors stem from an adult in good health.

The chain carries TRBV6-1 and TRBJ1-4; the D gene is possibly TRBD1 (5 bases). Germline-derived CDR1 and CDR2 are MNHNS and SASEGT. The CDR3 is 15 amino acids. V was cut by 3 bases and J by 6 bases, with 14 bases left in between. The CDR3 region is CASSDIGTVYEKLFF. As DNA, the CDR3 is TGTGCCAGCAGTGACATCGGGACGGTCTATGAAAAACTGTTTTTT.

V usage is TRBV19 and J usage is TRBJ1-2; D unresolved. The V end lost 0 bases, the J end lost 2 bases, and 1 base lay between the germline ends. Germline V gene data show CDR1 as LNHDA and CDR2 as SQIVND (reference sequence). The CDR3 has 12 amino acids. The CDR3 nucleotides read TGTGCCAGTAGTATAGAGAACTATGGCTACACCTTC. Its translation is CASSIENYGYTF. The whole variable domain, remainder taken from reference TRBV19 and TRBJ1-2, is DGGITQSPKYLFRKEGQNVTLSCEQNLNHDAMYWYRQDPGQGLRLIYYSQIVNDFQKGDIAEGYSVSREKKESFPLTVTSAQKNPTAFYLCASSIENYGYTFGSGTRLTVV.

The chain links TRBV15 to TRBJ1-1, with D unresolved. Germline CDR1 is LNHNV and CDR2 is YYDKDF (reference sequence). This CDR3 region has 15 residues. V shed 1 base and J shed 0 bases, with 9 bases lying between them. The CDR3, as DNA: TGTGCCACCAGCAGAGTGGGCAGCATGAACACTGAAGCTTTCTTT. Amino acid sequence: CATSRVGSMNTEAFF.

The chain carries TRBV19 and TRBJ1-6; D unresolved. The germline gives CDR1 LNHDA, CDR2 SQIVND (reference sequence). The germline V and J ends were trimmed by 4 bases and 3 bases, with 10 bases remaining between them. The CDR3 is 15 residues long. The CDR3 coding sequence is TGTGCCAGTAGTACCCTGGTGAACTATAATTCACCCCTCCACTTT. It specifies CASSTLVNYNSPLHF.

CDR3 protein: CASSLAPRGEQYF. The CDR3 DNA is TGCGCCAGCAGCTTGGCACCCAGGGGTGAGCAGTACTTC. The chain combines TRBV5-1 with TRBJ2-7, with D possibly matching TRBD1 (6 bases). Germline V gives CDR1 SGHRS, CDR2 YFSETQ. Trimming removed 0 bases from V and 7 bases from J, with 11 bases in between. This CDR3 has 13 residues.

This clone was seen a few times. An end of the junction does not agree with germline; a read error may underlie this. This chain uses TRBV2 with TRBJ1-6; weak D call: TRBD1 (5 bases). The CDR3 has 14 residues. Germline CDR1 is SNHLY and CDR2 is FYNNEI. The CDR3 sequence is CASTRDSFNSPLHF. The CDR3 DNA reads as TGTGCCAGCACACGGGACTCCTTTAATTCACCCCTCCACTTT.

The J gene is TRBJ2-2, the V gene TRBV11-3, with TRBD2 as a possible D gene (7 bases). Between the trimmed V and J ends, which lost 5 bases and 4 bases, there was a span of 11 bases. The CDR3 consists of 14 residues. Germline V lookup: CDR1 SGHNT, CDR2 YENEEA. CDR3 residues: CASSRGGGTGELFF. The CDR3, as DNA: TGTGCCAGCAGCAGGGGGGGTGGCACCGGGGAGCTGTTTTTT.

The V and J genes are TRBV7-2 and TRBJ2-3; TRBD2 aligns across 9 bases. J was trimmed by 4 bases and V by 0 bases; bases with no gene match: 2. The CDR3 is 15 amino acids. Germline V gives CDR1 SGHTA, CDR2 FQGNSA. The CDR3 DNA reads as TGTGCCAGCAGCTTAGCTAGCGGGGGCCCAGATACGCAGTATTTT. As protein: CASSLASGGPDTQYF.

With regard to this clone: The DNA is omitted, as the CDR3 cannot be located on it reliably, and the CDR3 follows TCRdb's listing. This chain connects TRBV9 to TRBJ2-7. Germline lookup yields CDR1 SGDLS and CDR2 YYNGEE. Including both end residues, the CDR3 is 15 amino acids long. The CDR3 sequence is CASSVSALSLDEQYF.